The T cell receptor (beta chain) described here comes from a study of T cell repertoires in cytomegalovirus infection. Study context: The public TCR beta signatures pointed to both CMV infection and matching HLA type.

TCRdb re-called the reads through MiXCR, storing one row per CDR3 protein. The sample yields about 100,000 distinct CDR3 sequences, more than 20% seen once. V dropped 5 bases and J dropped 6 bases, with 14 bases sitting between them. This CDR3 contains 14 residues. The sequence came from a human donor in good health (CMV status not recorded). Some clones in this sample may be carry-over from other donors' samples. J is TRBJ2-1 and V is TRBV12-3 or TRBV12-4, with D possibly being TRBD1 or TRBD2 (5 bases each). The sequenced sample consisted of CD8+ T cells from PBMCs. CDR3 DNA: TGTGCCAGCAGTCGGGCCGACGGGACCAATGAGCAGTTCTTC. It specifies CASSRADGTNEQFF.